A selection of T cell receptor beta chains follows, all from one sample in a study of cytomegalovirus exposure and HLA in healthy donors. Method: immunoSEQ multiplex PCR; TCRdb's copy keeps in-frame clones and lacks some. The sample lists about 280,000 clones; 70% to 90% were seen once. The sample taken for sequencing was PBMCs. The source is a woman aged 18-30 years in good health and CMV-seronegative. The CDR3 runs from the conserved cysteine through the conserved F or W. Fields, in order: clone size, J gene, V gene, D gene, CDR3 protein, CDR3 DNA. A D gene is named only where the DNA matches it firmly. Clone sizes are given selectively: once, few, many, or a class where the clone is expanded.

>few|TRBJ1-5|TRBV10-3|NA
CAISGGGSNQPQHF
TGTGCCATCAGTGGGGGGGGCAGCAATCAGCCCCAGCATTTT
>NA|TRBJ2-3|TRBV11-2|TRBD1
CASSLGQNTDTQYF
TGTGCCAGCAGCCTGGGACAGAACACAGATACGCAGTATTTT
>NA|TRBJ1-1|TRBV2|NA
CASIESGRGTEAFF
TGTGCCAGCATAGAGTCCGGGCGGGGCACTGAAGCTTTCTTT
>NA|TRBJ1-2|TRBV28|NA
CASSSYYGYTF
TGTGCCAGCAGCTCTTACTATGGCTACACCTTC
>once|TRBJ2-7|TRBV10-3|NA
CAISESHRAPSSYEQYF
TGTGCCATCAGTGAGTCGCACAGGGCACCGAGCTCCTACGAGCAGTACTTC
>NA|TRBJ1-3|TRBV13|TRBD1
CASSHTEQGSTIYF
TGTGCCAGCAGCCATACTGAACAGGGGAGCACCATATATTTT
>NA|TRBJ1-1|TRBV28|NA
CASSLGRNTEAFF
TGTGCCAGCAGTTTAGGCAGGAACACTGAAGCTTTCTTT
>NA|TRBJ1-1|TRBV19|NA
CASSMTRNTEAFF
TGTGCCAGTAGTATGACTCGGAACACTGAAGCTTTCTTT
>NA|TRBJ1-2|TRBV7-9|NA
CASSLPTAYHGYTF
TGTGCCAGCAGCCTCCCGACAGCGTACCATGGCTACACCTTC
>NA|TRBJ2-5|TRBV5-1|TRBD2
CASSLDGTSGRETQYF
TGCGCCAGCAGCTTGGATGGGACTAGCGGGCGGGAGACCCAGTACTTC
>NA|TRBJ2-5|TRBV4-3|NA
CASSPRATKETQYF
TGCGCCAGCAGCCCTCGGGCGACTAAGGAGACCCAGTACTTC
>NA|TRBJ1-2|TRBV28|TRBD1
CASLRQGSGYTF
TGTGCCAGCCTAAGACAGGGTTCCGGCTACACCTTC
>NA|TRBJ1-1|TRBV5-1|NA
CASSRDILGNTEAFF
TGCGCCAGCAGCCGGGACATTTTAGGGAACACTGAAGCTTTCTTT
>NA|TRBJ1-1|TRBV7-9|NA
CASSRGEAFF
TGTGCCAGCAGCCGCGGTGAAGCTTTCTTT
>NA|TRBJ2-5|TRBV30|NA
CAWVGGATQETQYF
TGTGCCTGGGTGGGTGGGGCCACCCAAGAGACCCAGTACTTC
>once|TRBJ2-3|TRBV5-6|NA
CASSLEGTGTQYF
TGTGCCAGCAGCTTGGAGGGCACAGGTACGCAGTATTTT
>NA|TRBJ1-1|TRBV18|TRBD1
CASSPRQGRPLRVAFF
TGTGCCAGCTCACCCCGACAGGGTCGTCCGTTACGAGTAGCTTTCTTT
>NA|TRBJ2-1|TRBV27|TRBD2
CASSWTGTSGFNEQFF
TGTGCCAGCAGTTGGACCGGGACTAGCGGATTCAATGAGCAGTTCTTC
>NA|TRBJ2-1|TRBV6-1|TRBD2
CASSAAGVENEQFF
TGTGCCAGCAGTGCAGCGGGAGTCGAAAATGAGCAGTTCTTC
>NA|TRBJ2-7|TRBV27|NA
CASSPITGKISYEQYF
TGTGCCAGCAGCCCCATAACAGGAAAAATTTCCTACGAGCAGTACTTC
>NA|TRBJ2-3|TRBV27|NA
CASSSWTRTDTQYF
TGTGCCAGCAGTTCCTGGACTCGCACAGATACGCAGTATTTT
>NA|TRBJ1-3|TRBV27|TRBD1
CASSPRDRGFSSGNTIYF
TGTGCCAGCAGTCCCCGGGACAGGGGGTTTAGCTCTGGAAACACCATATATTTT
>NA|TRBJ1-2|TRBV27|NA
CASSYKRGYGYTF
TGTGCCAGCAGTTACAAAAGGGGCTATGGCTACACCTTC
>NA|TRBJ1-2|TRBV7-2|NA
CASSLAAQGWSYGYTF
TGTGCCAGCAGCTTAGCCGCACAGGGTTGGAGCTATGGCTACACCTTC
>NA|TRBJ1-5|TRBV28|NA
CASSLAGNNQPQHF
TGTGCCAGCAGTTTGGCAGGGAACAATCAGCCCCAGCATTTT
>NA|TRBJ1-1|TRBV29-1|NA
CSVEDGEAFF
TGCAGCGTTGAAGACGGTGAAGCTTTCTTT
>NA|TRBJ2-7|TRBV11-2|NA
CASSLDLTWAPYEQYF
TGTGCCAGCAGCTTAGATCTAACGTGGGCCCCCTACGAGCAGTACTTC
>NA|TRBJ2-3|TRBV2|NA
CASSEFRDTQYF
TGTGCCAGCAGTGAATTCAGGGATACGCAGTATTTT
>NA|TRBJ2-1|TRBV5-1|NA
CASSLSGLANEQFF
TGCGCCAGCAGCTTGTCAGGGTTGGCCAATGAGCAGTTCTTC
>NA|TRBJ2-7|TRBV5-6|NA
CASSLDRYSYEQYF
TGTGCCAGCAGCTTGGACAGGTACTCCTACGAGCAGTACTTC
>NA|TRBJ2-1|TRBV6-5|NA
CASSQGRNEQFF
TGTGCCAGCAGTCAAGGGAGGAATGAGCAGTTCTTC
>NA|TRBJ2-3|TRBV4-1|NA
CASSQISDTQYF
TGCGCCAGCAGCCAAATATCAGATACGCAGTATTTT
>NA|TRBJ1-1|TRBV4-3|TRBD1
CASSPTRTGVNTEAFF
TGCGCCAGCAGCCCGACCCGGACAGGGGTGAACACTGAAGCTTTCTTT
>NA|TRBJ2-5|TRBV5-1|TRBD2
CASTVTTSGGSETQYF
TGCGCCAGCACCGTGACAACTAGCGGGGGCTCAGAGACCCAGTACTTC
>NA|TRBJ2-1|TRBV5-1|NA
CASSLERIRDEQFF
TGCGCCAGCAGCTTGGAGCGGATTAGGGATGAGCAGTTCTTC
>NA|TRBJ1-5|TRBV10-3|NA
CAISESRGNNQPQHF
TGTGCCATCAGTGAGAGCAGGGGAAACAATCAGCCCCAGCATTTT
>NA|TRBJ1-4|TRBV29-1|NA
CSVMSSAGEKLFF
TGCAGCGTTATGTCCAGCGCCGGCGAAAAACTGTTTTTT
>NA|TRBJ1-2|TRBV5-1|TRBD1
CASSLGDRTSEGYTF
TGCGCCAGCAGCTTGGGGGACAGGACCTCCGAAGGCTACACCTTC
>once|TRBJ1-1|TRBV5-1|NA
CASSLAGTRSHVNTEAFF
TGCGCCAGCAGCTTAGCCGGGACACGGAGCCACGTGAACACTGAAGCTTTCTTT
>once|TRBJ2-1|TRBV4-3|NA
CASSQDWSSYNEQFF
TGCGCCAGCAGCCAAGACTGGAGCTCCTACAATGAGCAGTTCTTC
>once|TRBJ2-5|TRBV30|TRBD2
CAWSALRTSGSTETQYF
TGTGCCTGGAGTGCCCTTAGGACTAGCGGGAGTACTGAGACCCAGTACTTC
>few|TRBJ2-5|TRBV7-8|TRBD2
CASTRSPGLAGETQYF
TGTGCCAGCACCCGATCTCCGGGACTAGCGGGAGAGACCCAGTACTTC
>NA|TRBJ1-5|TRBV6-4|TRBD1
CASSLTGEGQPQHF
TGTGCCAGCAGTCTCACAGGGGAAGGACAGCCCCAGCATTTT
>NA|TRBJ2-7|TRBV9|NA
CASSVGGGEKYEQYF
TGTGCCAGCAGCGTTGGAGGGGGCGAGAAGTACGAGCAGTACTTC
>NA|TRBJ2-1|TRBV25-1|TRBD2
CASSKGRGAAYNEQFF
TGTGCCAGCAGTAAGGGGCGGGGGGCCGCCTACAATGAGCAGTTCTTC
>NA|TRBJ2-1|TRBV15|TRBD1
CATLTGGLYNEQFF
TGTGCCACCCTAACAGGGGGCCTCTACAATGAGCAGTTCTTC
>NA|TRBJ1-1|TRBV2|NA
CASSVETGRTEAFF
TGTGCCAGCAGTGTAGAAACAGGGCGGACTGAAGCTTTCTTT
>NA|TRBJ2-1|TRBV7-9|TRBD2
CASSLLAGARGESYNEQFF
TGTGCCAGCAGCTTACTAGCGGGGGCCCGTGGGGAGTCCTACAATGAGCAGTTCTTC
>NA|TRBJ2-7|TRBV5-1|NA
CASSQQTAGLFTYEQYF
TGCGCCAGCAGCCAGCAAACCGCCGGACTGTTCACCTACGAGCAGTACTTC
>NA|TRBJ2-7|TRBV5-1|NA
CASSLGTVGGYEQYF
TGCGCCAGCAGCTTGGGAACCGTGGGGGGCTACGAGCAGTACTTC
>NA|TRBJ2-5|TRBV6-1|TRBD1
CASVAGGAETQYF
TGTGCCAGCGTGGCAGGGGGCGCGGAGACCCAGTACTTC
>few|TRBJ2-6|TRBV11-1|TRBD1
CASSLTGTGANVLTF
TGTGCCAGTTCGTTGACAGGGACCGGGGCCAACGTCCTGACTTTC
>NA|TRBJ2-2|TRBV19|TRBD2
CASSIEGGRDTGELFF
TGTGCCAGTAGTATAGAAGGCGGGAGGGACACCGGGGAGCTGTTTTTT